One and the same sample provided the 11 T cell receptor beta chains below, sequenced in a study of T cell repertoires in cytomegalovirus infection. One entry per CDR3 protein, called by TCRdb with MiXCR from the reads. The data contain approximately 400,000 distinct CDR3 sequences, roughly 31% of them singletons. Sample: PBMCs. The receptor set was obtained from a human donor in good health (CMV status not recorded). Some clones in this sample may be carry-over from other donors' samples.

There are a few counts of this clonotype. The chain joins TRBV6-1 to TRBJ1-5; TRBD1 is a possible D gene (6 bases). CDR3 length equals 13 residues. The germline CDR1 and CDR2 sequences are MNHNS and SASEGT. Trimming pared 7 bases from V and 11 bases from J, leaving 18 bases between. The CDR3 nucleotides read TGTGCCAGCAAGACTAACAGGGATCGGGCCCAGCATTTT. As protein: CASKTNRDRAQHF.

This chain uses TRBV14 with TRBJ1-1; no firm D call. CDR3 length equals 13 residues. Trimming pared 3 bases from V and 1 base from J, leaving 6 bases between. The V gene's germline CDR1 is SGHDN and CDR2 FVKESK. CDR3 amino acids: CASSHLGNTEAFF. As DNA, the CDR3 is TGTGCCAGCAGCCACCTGGGGAACACTGAAGCTTTCTTT.

This clonotype has at least ten counts. The chain joins TRBV7-6 to TRBJ1-2; D perhaps matches TRBD1 (5 bases). The CDR3 length is 15 residues. Germline lookup yields CDR1 SGHVS and CDR2 FNYEAQ. Trimming stripped 5 bases from V and 4 bases from J, with 17 bases between. Written as DNA, the CDR3 is TGTGCCAGCAGCCAAATTCCCTTGGGGGTCTATGGCTACACCTTC. This translates into CASSQIPLGVYGYTF.

In regard to this clonotype: A read error may be the cause here, since a much bigger clone is one base away. The chain couples TRBV7-9 to TRBJ2-3, with TRBD1 as a possible D gene (6 bases). This CDR3 has 14 residues. In germline, CDR1 is SEHNR, CDR2 FQNEAQ (reference sequence). The CDR3 reads CSSSSYRVEDTQYF. The CDR3 DNA reads as TGTTCCAGCAGCTCCTACAGGGTCGAAGATACGCAGTATTTT.

In its sample, this clonotype was seen once. The chain combines TRBV6-6 with TRBJ2-1; the match to TRBD1 covers 9 bases. V shed 4 bases, J shed 5 bases, and the junction held 9 bases outside the gene matches. The V gene's germline CDR1 is MNHNY and CDR2 SVGAGI (reference sequence). CDR3 length: 16 amino acids. CDR3 amino acids: CASSSEQGAFDNEQFF. The DNA for the CDR3 is TGTGCCAGCAGTTCCGAACAGGGGGCCTTCGACAATGAGCAGTTCTTC.

Comment on this clonotype: A much larger clone differs from this one at a single base, so this may be a read error. J is TRBJ1-4 and V is TRBV7-9, with TRBD1 matching 7 bases. The CDR3 runs to 15 residues. Germline CDR1 SEHNR, CDR2 FQNEAQ (reference sequence). The trim removed 5 bases at V and 5 bases at J, leaving 8 bases unmatched. The CDR3 here is CASSLTGGGNEKLFF. The CDR3 bases are TGTGCCAGCAGCCTCACCGGAGGGGGCAATGAAAAACTGTTTTTT.

This clonotype was counted many times. This chain connects TRBV12-3 or TRBV12-4 to TRBJ2-7; D is perhaps TRBD2 (5 bases). This CDR3 has 11 residues. The ends were cut back, 5 bases at V and 11 bases at J, with 13 bases in the middle. In DNA form, the CDR3 reads TGTGCCAGCAGTCCGGGCCCCGGGGAGTACTTC. It yields the protein CASSPGPGEYF.

The V and J genes are TRBV5-6 and TRBJ1-5, with D hard to call. The ends were cut back, 0 bases at V and 6 bases at J, with 10 bases in the middle. CDR3 length equals 14 residues. Germline lookup yields CDR1 SGHDT and CDR2 YYEEEE. The CDR3 DNA sequence: TGTGCCAGCAGCTTGGGTGCGGGGTCTCAGCCCCAGCATTTT. Protein product: CASSLGAGSQPQHF.

In this sample, this clonotype turned up a few times. The CDR3 is CASSLSPAGNTIYF. In DNA form, the CDR3 reads TGTGCCAGCAGCTTAAGTCCAGCCGGAAACACCATATATTTT. This chain connects TRBV11-2 to TRBJ1-3; no clear D. There are 14 residues in the CDR3. V was pared by 2 bases and J by 4 bases, with 9 bases between. The V gene's germline CDR1 is SGHAT and CDR2 FQNNGV.

This clonotype turned up a few times. The V and J genes are TRBV5-4 and TRBJ2-1; unclear D gene. The V gene's germline CDR1 is SGHNT and CDR2 YYREEE (reference sequence). This CDR3 has 14 residues. Trimming pared 0 bases from V and 1 base from J, leaving 5 bases between. The CDR3 protein is CASSLGASYNEQFF. CDR3 DNA sequence: TGTGCCAGCAGCTTGGGGGCTTCCTACAATGAGCAGTTCTTC.

Turning to this clonotype: A much larger clone lies one base from this, so it may be a read error. The CDR3 end shows no conserved phenylalanine or tryptophan, and so a read error is likely. This sequence joins TRBV12-3 or TRBV12-4 and TRBJ1-4, with D perhaps TRBD1 (6 bases). The length of the CDR3 is 14 residues. V lost 6 bases to trimming and J lost 0 bases, with 8 bases between them. Here the CDR3 DNA reads TGTGCCAGCAGGAGGGGGGCAACTAATGAAAAACTGTTTTGT. Translation: CASRRGATNEKLFC.